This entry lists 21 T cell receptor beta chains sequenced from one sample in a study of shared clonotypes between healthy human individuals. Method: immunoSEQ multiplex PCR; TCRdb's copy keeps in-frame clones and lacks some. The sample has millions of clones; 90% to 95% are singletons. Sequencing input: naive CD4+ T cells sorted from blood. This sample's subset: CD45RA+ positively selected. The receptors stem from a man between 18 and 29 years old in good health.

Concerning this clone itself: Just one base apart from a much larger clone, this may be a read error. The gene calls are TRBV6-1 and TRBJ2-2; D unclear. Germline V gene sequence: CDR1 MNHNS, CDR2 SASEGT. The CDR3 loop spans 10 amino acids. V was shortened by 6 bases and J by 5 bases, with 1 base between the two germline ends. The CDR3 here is CASRTGELFF. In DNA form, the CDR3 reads TGTGCCAGCAGGACCGGGGAGCTGTTTTTT.

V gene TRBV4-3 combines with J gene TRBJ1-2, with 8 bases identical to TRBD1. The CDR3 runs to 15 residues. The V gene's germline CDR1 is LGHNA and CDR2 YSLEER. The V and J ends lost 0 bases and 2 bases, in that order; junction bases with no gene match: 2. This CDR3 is CASSQEQGANYGYTF. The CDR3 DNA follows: TGCGCCAGCAGCCAAGAGCAGGGGGCCAACTATGGCTACACCTTC.

The chain's CDR3 is CASSSAGRGDTDTQYF. The CDR3 bases are TGTGCCAGCAGTTCCGCTGGGCGGGGGGACACAGATACGCAGTATTTT. The chain carries TRBV28 and TRBJ2-3; 8 bases map to TRBD2. J lost 2 bases, V lost 4 bases, and 8 bases had no gene match. In germline, CDR1 is MDHEN, CDR2 SYDVKM. The CDR3 loop spans 16 amino acids. Filled out from reference TRBV28 and TRBJ2-3, the complete variable domain reads DVKVTQSSRYLVKRTGEKVFLECVQDMDHENMFWYRQDPGLGLRLIYFSYDVKMKEKGDIPEGYSVSREKKERFSLILESASTNQTSMYLCASSSAGRGDTDTQYFGPGTRLTVL.

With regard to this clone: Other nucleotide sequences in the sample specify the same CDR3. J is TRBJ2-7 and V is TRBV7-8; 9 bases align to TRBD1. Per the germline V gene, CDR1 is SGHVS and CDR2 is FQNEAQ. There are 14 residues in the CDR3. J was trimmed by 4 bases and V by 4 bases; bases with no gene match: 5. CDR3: CASSSTGGGYEQYF. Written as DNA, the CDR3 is TGTGCCAGCAGCTCCACAGGGGGCGGGTACGAGCAGTACTTC.

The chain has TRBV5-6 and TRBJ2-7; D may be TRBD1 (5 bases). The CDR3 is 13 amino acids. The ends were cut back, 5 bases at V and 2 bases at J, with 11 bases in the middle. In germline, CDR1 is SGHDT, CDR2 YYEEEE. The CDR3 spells CASSVGQAYEQYF. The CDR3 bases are TGTGCCAGCAGTGTGGGGCAGGCCTACGAGCAGTACTTC.

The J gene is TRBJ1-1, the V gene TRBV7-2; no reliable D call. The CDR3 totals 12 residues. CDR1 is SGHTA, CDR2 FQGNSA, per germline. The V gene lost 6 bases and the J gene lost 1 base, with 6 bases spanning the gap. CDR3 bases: TGTGCCAGCAGGTATGGGAACACTGAAGCTTTCTTT. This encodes CASRYGNTEAFF.

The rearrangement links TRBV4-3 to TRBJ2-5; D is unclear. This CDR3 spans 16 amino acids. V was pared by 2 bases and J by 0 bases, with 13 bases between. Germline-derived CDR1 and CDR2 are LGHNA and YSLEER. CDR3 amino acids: CASSQMPSLDQETQYF. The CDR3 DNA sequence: TGCGCCAGCAGCCAAATGCCGTCGCTGGACCAAGAGACCCAGTACTTC.

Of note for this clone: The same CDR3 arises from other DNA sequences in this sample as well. The CDR3 DNA sequence: TGTGCCAGCAGCCGCGGATTGCAAGAGACCCAGTACTTC. Protein sequence: CASSRGLQETQYF. The chain is built from TRBV14 and TRBJ2-5; D unclear. The CDR3 contains 13 residues. The V and J ends lost 4 bases and 2 bases respectively, with 8 bases between them. Germline V gene sequence: CDR1 SGHDN, CDR2 FVKESK.

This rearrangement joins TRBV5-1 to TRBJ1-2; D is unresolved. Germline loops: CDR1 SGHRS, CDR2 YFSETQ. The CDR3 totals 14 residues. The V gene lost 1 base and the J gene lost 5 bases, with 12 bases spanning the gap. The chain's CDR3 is CASSLPGGSYGYTF. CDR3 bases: TGCGCCAGCAGCTTGCCAGGCGGTTCTTATGGCTACACCTTC.

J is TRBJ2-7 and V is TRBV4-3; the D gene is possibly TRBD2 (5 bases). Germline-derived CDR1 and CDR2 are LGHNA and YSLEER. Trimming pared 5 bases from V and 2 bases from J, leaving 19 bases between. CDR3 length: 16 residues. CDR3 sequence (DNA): TGCGCCAGCAGCGTAACCACCGGGATTCCTCCCTACGAGCAGTACTTC. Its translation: CASSVTTGIPPYEQYF.

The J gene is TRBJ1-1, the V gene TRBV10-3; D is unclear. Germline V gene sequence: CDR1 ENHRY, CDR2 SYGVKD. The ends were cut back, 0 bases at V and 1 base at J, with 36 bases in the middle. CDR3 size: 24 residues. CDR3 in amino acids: CAISESMVQFLTGNTEMGNTEAFF. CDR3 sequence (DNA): TGTGCCATCAGTGAGTCGATGGTTCAGTTCCTGACCGGGAATACTGAAATGGGGAACACTGAAGCTTTCTTT.

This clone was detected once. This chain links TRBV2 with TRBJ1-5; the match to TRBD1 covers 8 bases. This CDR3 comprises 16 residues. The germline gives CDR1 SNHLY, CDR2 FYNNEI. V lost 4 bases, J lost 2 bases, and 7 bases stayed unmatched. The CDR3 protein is CASSGADRGGNQPQHF. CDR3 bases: TGTGCCAGCAGTGGCGCTGACAGGGGAGGCAATCAGCCCCAGCATTTT.

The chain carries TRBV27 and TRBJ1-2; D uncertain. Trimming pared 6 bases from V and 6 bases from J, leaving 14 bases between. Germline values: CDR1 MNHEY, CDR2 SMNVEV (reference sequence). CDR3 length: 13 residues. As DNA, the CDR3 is TGTGCCAGCAGACTTTCGGCAGGCCATGGCTACACCTTC. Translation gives CASRLSAGHGYTF.

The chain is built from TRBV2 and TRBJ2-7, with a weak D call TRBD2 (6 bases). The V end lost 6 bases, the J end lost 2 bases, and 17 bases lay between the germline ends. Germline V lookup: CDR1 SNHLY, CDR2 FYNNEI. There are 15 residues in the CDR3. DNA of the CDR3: TGTGCCAGCAGCACAACCGGCGGGGCTACCTACGAGCAGTACTTC. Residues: CASSTTGGATYEQYF.

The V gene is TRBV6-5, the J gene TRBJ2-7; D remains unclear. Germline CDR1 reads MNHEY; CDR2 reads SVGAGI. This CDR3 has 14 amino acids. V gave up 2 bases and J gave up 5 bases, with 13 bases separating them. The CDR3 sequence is CASSYMAGSHEQYF. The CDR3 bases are TGTGCCAGCAGTTACATGGCAGGCAGCCACGAGCAGTACTTC.

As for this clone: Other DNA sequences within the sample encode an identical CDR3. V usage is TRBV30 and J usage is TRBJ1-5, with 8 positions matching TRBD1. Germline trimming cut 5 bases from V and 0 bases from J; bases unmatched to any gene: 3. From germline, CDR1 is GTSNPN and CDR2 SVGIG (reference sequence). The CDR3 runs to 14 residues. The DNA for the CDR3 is TGTGCCTGGTCACAGGGGGATAGCAATCAGCCCCAGCATTTT. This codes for CAWSQGDSNQPQHF.

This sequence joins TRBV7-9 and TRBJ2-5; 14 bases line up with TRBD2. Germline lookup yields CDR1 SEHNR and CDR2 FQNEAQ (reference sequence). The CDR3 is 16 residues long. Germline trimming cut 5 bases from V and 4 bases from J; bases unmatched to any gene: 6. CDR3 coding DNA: TGTGCCAGCAGCCGGACTAGCGGGAGGATGGGAGAGACCCAGTACTTC. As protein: CASSRTSGRMGETQYF. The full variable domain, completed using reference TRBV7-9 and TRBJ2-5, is DTGVSQNPRHKITKRGQNVTFRCDPISEHNRLYWYRQTLGQGPEFLTYFQNEAQLEKSRLLSDRFSAERPKGSFSTLEIQRTEQGDSAMYLCASSRTSGRMGETQYFGPGTRLLVL.

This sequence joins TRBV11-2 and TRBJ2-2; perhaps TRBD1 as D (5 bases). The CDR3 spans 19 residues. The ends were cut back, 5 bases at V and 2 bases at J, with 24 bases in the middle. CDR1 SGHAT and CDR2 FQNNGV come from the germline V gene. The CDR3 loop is CASSPYLGVPQKNTGELFF. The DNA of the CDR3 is TGTGCCAGCAGCCCTTATCTAGGGGTACCTCAAAAAAACACCGGGGAGCTGTTTTTT.

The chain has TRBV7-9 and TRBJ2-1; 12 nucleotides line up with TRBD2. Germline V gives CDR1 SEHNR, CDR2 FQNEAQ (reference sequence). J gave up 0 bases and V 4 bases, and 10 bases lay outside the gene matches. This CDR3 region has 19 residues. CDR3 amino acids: CASSSGLAGSISSYNEQFF. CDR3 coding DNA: TGTGCCAGCAGCTCAGGACTAGCGGGGTCGATTAGCTCCTACAATGAGCAGTTCTTC.

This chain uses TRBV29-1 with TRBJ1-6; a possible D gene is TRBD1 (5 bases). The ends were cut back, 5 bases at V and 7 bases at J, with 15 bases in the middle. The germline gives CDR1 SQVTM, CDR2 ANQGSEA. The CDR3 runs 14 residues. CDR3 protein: CSVQPGGTNSPLHF. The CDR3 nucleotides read TGCAGCGTTCAACCGGGGGGGACCAATTCACCCCTCCACTTT.

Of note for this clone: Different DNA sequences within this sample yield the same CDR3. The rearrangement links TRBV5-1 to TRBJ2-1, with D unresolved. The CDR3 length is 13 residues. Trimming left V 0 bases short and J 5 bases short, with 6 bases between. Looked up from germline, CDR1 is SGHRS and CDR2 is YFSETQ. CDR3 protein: CASSLGPDNEQFF. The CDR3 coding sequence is TGCGCCAGCAGCTTGGGGCCCGACAATGAGCAGTTCTTC. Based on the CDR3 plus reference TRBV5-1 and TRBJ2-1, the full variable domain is KAGVTQTPRYLIKTRGQQVTLSCSPISGHRSVSWYQQTPGQGLQFLFEYFSETQRNKGNFPGRFSGRQFSNSRSEMNVSTLELGDSALYLCASSLGPDNEQFFGPGTRLTVL.